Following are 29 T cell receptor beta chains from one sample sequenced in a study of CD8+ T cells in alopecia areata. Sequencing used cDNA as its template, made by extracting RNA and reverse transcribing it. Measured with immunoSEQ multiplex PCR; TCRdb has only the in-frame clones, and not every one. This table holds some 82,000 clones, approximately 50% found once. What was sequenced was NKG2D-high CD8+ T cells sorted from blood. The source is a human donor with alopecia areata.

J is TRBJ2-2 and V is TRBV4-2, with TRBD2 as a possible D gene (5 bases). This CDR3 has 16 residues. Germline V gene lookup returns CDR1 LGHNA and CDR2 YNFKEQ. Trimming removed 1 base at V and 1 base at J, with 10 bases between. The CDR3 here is CASSQVYGENTGELFF. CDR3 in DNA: TGTGCCAGCAGCCAAGTTTACGGGGAGAACACCGGGGAGCTGTTTTTT.

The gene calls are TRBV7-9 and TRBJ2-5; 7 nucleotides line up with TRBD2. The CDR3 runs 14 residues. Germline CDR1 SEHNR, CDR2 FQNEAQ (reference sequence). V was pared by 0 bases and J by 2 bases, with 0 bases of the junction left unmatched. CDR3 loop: CASSLAGLQETQYF. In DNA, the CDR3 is TGTGCCAGCAGCTTAGCGGGACTACAAGAGACCCAGTACTTC.

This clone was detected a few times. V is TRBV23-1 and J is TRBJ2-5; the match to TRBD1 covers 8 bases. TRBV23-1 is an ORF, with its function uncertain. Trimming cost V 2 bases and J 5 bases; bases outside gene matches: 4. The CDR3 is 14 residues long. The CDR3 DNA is TGCGCCAGCAGTCAACCGGACAGGGAGGAGACCCAGTACTTC. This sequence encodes CASSQPDREETQYF.

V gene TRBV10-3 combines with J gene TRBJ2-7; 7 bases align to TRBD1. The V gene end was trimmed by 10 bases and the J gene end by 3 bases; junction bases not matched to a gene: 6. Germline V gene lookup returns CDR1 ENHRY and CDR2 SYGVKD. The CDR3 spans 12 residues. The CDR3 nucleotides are TGTGCCACGGGACAGTTGGGCTACGAGCAGTACTTC. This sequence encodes CATGQLGYEQYF.

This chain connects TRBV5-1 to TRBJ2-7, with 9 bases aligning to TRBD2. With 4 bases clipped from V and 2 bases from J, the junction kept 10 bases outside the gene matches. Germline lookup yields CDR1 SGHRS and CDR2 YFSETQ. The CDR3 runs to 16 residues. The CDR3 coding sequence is TGCGCCAGCAGCCCCCAAGCCAGCGGGGGGACCTACGAGCAGTACTTC. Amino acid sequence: CASSPQASGGTYEQYF.

The CDR3 protein is CASSYLARTDTQYF. DNA of the CDR3: TGTGCCAGCAGTTACTTAGCGCGCACAGATACGCAGTATTTT. The V gene is TRBV6-5, the J gene TRBJ2-3; weak D call: TRBD2 (5 bases). Germline assignment: CDR1 MNHEY and CDR2 SVGAGI. Deletions cut 1 base from V and 1 base from J, with 6 bases between. The CDR3 length is 14 residues.

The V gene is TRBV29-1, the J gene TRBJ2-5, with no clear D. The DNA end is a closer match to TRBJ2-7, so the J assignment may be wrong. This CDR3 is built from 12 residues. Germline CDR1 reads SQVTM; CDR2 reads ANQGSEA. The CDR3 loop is CSVELAAYEQYF. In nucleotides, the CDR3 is TGCAGCGTTGAATTGGCGGCCTACGAGCAGTACTTC.

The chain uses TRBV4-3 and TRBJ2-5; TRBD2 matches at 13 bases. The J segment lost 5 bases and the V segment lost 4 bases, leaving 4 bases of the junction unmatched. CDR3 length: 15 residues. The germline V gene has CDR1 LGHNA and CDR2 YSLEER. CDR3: CASSPGTSGTETQYF. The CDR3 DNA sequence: TGCGCCAGCAGCCCCGGGACTAGCGGGACCGAGACCCAGTACTTC.

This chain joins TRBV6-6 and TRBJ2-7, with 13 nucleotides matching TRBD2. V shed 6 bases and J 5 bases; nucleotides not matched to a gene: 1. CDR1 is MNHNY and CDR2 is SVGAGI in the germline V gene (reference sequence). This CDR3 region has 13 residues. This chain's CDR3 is CASSGLAGDEQYF. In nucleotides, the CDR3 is TGTGCCAGCAGCGGACTAGCGGGGGACGAGCAGTACTTC.

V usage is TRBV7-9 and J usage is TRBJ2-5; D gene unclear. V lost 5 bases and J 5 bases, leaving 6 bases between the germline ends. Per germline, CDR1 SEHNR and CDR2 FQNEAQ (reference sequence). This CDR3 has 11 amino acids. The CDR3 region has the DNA TGTGCCAGCAGCCCCCGGGAGACCCAGTACTTC. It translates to CASSPRETQYF.

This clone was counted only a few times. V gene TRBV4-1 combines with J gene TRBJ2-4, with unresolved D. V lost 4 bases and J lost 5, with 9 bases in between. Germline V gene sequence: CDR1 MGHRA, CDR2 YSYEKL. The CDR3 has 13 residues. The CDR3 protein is CASSPGPENIQYF. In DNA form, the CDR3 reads TGCGCCAGCAGCCCCGGGCCCGAAAACATTCAGTACTTC.

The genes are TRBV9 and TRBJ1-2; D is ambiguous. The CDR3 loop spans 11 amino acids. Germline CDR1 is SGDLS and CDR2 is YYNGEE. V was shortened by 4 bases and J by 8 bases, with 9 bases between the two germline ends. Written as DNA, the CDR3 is TGTGCCAGCAGCCCCCATGAGGGCTACACCTTC. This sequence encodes CASSPHEGYTF. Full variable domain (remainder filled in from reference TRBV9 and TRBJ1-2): DSGVTQTPKHLITATGQRVTLRCSPRSGDLSVYWYQQSLDQGLQFLIQYYNGEERAKGNILERFSAQQFPDLHSELNLSSLELGDSALYFCASSPHEGYTFGSGTRLTVV.

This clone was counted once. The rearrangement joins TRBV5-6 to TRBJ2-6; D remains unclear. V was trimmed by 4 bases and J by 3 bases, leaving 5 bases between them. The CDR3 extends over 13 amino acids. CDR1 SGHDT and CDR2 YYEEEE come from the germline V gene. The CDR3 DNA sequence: TGTGCCAGCAGCAGCCTTGGGGCCAACGTCCTGACTTTC. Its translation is CASSSLGANVLTF.

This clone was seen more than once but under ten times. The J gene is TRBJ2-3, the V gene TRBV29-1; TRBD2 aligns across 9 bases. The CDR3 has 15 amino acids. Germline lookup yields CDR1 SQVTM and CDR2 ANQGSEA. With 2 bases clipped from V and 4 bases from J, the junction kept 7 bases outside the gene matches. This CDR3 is CSVEPASGVSDTQYF. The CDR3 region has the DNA TGCAGCGTTGAACCGGCTAGCGGGGTGTCAGATACGCAGTATTTT.

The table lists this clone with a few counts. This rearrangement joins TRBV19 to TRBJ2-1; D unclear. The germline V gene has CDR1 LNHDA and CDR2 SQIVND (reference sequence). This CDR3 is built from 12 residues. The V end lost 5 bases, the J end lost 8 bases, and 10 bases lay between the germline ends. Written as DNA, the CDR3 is TGTGCCAGTAGTCTCGACATCTATGAGCAGTTCTTC. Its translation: CASSLDIYEQFF.

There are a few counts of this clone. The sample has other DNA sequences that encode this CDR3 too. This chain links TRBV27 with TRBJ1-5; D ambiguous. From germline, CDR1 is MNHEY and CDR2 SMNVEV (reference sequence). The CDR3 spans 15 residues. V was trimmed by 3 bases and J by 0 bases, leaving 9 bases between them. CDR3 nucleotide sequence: TGTGCCAGCAGTTTTACGGGCGATAGCAATCAGCCCCAGCATTTT. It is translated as CASSFTGDSNQPQHF.

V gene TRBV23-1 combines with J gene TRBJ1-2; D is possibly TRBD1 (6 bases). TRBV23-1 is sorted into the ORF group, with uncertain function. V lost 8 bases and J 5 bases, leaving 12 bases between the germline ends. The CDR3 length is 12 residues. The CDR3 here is CASWGAWYGYTF. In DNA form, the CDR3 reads TGCGCCAGCTGGGGGGCTTGGTATGGCTACACCTTC.

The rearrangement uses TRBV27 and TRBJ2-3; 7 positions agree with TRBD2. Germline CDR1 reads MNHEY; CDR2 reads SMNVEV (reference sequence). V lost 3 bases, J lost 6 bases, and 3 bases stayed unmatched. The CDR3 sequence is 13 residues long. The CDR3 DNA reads TGTGCCAGCAGTTTCGAGGGAGGGGATACGCAGTATTTT. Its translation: CASSFEGGDTQYF.

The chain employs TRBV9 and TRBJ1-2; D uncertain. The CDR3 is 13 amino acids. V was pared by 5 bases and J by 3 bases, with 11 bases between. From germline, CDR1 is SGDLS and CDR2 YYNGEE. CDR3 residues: CASRDDTYYGYTF. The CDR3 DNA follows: TGTGCCAGCAGAGACGACACCTACTATGGCTACACCTTC. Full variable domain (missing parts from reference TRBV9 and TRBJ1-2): DSGVTQTPKHLITATGQRVTLRCSPRSGDLSVYWYQQSLDQGLQFLIQYYNGEERAKGNILERFSAQQFPDLHSELNLSSLELGDSALYFCASRDDTYYGYTFGSGTRLTVV.

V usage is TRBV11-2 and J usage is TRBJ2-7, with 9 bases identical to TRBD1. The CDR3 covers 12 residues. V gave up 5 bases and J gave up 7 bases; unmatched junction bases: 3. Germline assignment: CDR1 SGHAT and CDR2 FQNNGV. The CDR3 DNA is TGTGCCAGCAGCCAAGGACAGGGGGAGCAGTACTTC. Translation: CASSQGQGEQYF.

The CDR3 coding sequence is TGTGCCGCCTCCATAGACACCATATATTTT. Its translation: CAASIDTIYF. This chain links TRBV2 with TRBJ1-3; the D is unclear. The germline CDR1 and CDR2 sequences are SNHLY and FYNNEI. The CDR3 sequence is 10 residues long. V gave up 11 bases and J gave up 8 bases, with 10 bases separating them.

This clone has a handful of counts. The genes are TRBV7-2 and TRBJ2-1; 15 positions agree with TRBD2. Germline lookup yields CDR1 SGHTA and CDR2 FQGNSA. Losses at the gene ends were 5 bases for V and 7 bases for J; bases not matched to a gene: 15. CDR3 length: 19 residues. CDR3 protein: CASSGRALGTSGRWNEQFF. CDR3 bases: TGTGCCAGCAGCGGGAGGGCGCTCGGGACTAGCGGGAGGTGGAATGAGCAGTTCTTC.

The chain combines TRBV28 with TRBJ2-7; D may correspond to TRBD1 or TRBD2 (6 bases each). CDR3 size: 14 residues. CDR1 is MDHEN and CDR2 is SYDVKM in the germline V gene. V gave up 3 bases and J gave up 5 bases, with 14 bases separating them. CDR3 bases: TGTGCCAGCAGTTTCTACAGGGAGGTCAACGAGCAGTACTTC. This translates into CASSFYREVNEQYF.

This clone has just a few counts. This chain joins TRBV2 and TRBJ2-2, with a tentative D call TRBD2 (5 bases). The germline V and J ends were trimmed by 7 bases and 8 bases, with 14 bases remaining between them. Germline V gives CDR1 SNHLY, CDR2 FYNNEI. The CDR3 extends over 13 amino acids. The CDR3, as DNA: TGTGCCAGCACAGCGGTGCTTGGTGGGGAGCTGTTTTTT. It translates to CASTAVLGGELFF.

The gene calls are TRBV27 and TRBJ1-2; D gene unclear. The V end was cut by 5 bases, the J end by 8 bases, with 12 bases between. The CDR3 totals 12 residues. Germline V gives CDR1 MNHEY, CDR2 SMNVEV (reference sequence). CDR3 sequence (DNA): TGTGCCAGCAGTCGACCAGGAGGGGGCTACACCTTC. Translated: CASSRPGGGYTF.

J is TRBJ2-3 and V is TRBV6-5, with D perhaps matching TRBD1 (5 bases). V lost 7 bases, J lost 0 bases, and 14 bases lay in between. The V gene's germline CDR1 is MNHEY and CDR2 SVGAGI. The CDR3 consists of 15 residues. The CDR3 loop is CASTLSTVSTDTQYF. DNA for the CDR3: TGTGCCAGCACCCTTTCGACAGTAAGCACAGATACGCAGTATTTT.

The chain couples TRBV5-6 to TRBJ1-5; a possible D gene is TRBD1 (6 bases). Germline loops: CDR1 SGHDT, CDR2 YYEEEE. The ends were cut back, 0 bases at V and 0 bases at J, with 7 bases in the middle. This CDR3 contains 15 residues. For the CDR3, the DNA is TGTGCCAGCAGCTTGGGGACAGTTAGCAATCAGCCCCAGCATTTT. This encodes CASSLGTVSNQPQHF.

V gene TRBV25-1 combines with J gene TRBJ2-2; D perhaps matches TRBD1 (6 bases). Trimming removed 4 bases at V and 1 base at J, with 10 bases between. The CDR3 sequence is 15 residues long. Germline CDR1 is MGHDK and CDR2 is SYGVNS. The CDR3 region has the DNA TGTGCCAGCAGTGGACAGGCGGTGAACACCGGGGAGCTGTTTTTT. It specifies CASSGQAVNTGELFF.

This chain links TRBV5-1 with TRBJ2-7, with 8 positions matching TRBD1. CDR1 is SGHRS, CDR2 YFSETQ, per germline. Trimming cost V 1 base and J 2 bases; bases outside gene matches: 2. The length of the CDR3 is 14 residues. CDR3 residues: CASSLWTGPYEQYF. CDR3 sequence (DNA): TGCGCCAGCAGCTTGTGGACAGGGCCCTACGAGCAGTACTTC.